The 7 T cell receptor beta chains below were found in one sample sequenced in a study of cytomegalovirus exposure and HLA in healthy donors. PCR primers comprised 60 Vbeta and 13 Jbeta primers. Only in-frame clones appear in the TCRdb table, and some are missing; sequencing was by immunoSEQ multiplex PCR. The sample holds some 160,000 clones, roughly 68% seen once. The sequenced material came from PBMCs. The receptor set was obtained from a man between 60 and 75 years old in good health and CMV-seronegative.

The CDR3 sequence is CASSLAVRGRGTEAFF. In nucleotides, the CDR3 is TGCGCCAGCAGCTTGGCCGTCAGGGGGCGGGGCACTGAAGCTTTCTTT. The rearrangement uses TRBV5-1 and TRBJ1-1, with 8 bases that match TRBD1. Germline CDR1 reads SGHRS; CDR2 reads YFSETQ. The V and J ends lost 0 bases and 4 bases, in that order; junction bases with no gene match: 8. This CDR3 is 16 amino acids long.

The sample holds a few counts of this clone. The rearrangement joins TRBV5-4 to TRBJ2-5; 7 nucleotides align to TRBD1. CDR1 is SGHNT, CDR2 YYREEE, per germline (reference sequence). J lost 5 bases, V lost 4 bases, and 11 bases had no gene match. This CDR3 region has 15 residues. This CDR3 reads CASSPQTGSQETQYF. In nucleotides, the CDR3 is TGTGCCAGCAGCCCGCAGACAGGGAGCCAGGAGACCCAGTACTTC.

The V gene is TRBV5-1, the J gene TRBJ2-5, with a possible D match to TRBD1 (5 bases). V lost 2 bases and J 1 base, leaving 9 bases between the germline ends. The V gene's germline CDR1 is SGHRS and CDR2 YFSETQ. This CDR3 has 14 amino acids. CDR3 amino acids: CASSFDSTQETQYF. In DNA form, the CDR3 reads TGCGCCAGCAGCTTCGACAGTACCCAAGAGACCCAGTACTTC.

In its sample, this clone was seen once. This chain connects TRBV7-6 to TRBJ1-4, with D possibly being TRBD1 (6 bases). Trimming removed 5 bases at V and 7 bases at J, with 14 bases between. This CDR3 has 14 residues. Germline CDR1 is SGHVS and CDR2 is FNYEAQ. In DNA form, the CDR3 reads TGTGCCAGCAGCCCGACTGCAGGGGTTGAAAAACTGTTTTTT. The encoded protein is CASSPTAGVEKLFF.

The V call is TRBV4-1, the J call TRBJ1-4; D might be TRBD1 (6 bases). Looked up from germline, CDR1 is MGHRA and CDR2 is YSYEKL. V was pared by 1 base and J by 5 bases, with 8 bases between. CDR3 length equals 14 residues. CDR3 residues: CASSQGDRNEKLFF. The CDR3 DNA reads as TGCGCCAGCAGCCAAGGTGACAGGAATGAAAAACTGTTTTTT.

The CDR3 nucleotides read TGTGCCAGCAGCCTCCTCGTTAGCGGGTACTACAATGAGCAGTTCTTC. It is translated as CASSLLVSGYYNEQFF. The rearrangement joins TRBV11-2 to TRBJ2-1; 7 bases fit TRBD2. Germline loops: CDR1 SGHAT, CDR2 FQNNGV. The CDR3 contains 16 residues. Trimming at V came to 5 bases and at J to 3 bases, leaving 10 bases not matched to a gene.

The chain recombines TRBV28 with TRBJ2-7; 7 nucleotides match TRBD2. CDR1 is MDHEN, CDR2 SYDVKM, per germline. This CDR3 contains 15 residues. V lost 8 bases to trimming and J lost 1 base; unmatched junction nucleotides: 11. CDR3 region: CASPPGPGGSYEQYF. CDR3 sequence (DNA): TGTGCCAGCCCACCGGGGCCGGGGGGATCCTACGAGCAGTACTTC.